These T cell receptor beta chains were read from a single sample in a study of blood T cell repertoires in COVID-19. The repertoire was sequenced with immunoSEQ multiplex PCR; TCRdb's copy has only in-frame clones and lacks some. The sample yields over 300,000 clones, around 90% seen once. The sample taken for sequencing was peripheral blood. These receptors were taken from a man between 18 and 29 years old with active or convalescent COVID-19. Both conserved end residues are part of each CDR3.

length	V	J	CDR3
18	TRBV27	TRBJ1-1	CASSLSMPEWVEGTEAFF
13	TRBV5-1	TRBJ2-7	CASSWTEGYEQYF
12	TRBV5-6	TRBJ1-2	CASSDRAGGYTF
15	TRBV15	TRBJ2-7	CATSPDRGVSYEQYF
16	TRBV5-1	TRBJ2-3	CASSETGGYTTDTQYF
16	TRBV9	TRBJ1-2	CASSGIRRDRIYGYTF
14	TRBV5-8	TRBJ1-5	CASSLGQVWQPQHF
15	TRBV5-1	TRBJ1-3	CASSLGQGTKNTIYF
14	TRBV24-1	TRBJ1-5	CATSGGLGNQPQHF
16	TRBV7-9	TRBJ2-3	CASSSNDRGSTDTQYF
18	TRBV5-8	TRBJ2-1	CASRLGEIQKNAYNEQFF
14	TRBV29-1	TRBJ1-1	CSVEVPALNTEAFF
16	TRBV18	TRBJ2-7	CASSPSGLAESYEQYF
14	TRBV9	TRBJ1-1	CASSVRDLNTEAFF
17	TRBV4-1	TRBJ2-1	CASSLRTSGGAYNEQFF
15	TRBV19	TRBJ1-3	CASSTESFPGNTIYF
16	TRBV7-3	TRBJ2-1	CASSLTVGGIYNEQFF
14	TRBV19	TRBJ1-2	CASSMMGADYGYTF
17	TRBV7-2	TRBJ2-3	CASSLVVLAGGTDTQYF
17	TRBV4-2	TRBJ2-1	CASSQDSSAGARGEQFF
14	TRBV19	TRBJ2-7	CASSPRELGYEQYF
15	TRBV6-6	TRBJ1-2	CASSYRTGVSYGYTF
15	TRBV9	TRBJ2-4	CASSETGSQENIQYF
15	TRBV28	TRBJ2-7	CASSLDRVTLYEQYF
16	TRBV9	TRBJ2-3	CASSVVGSTGKDTQYF
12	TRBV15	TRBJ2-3	CATSPGTDTQYF
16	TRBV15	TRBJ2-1	CATRNNRLSFNNEQFF
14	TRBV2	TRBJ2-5	CASSEERDRKTQYF
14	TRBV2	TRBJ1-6	CASSDISRNSPLHF
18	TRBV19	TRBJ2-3	CASSISSSGRAGTDTQYF
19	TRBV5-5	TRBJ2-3	CASSSTNSETSGYLDTQYF
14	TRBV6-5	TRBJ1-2	CASGPDIRPSGYTF
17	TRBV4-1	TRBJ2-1	CASSQGGTSGRKNEQFF
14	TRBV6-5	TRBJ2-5	CASSRDRAWETQYF
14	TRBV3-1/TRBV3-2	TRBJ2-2	CASSQAYSTGELFF